The clone carrying this T cell receptor (beta chain) was seen more than once but under ten times. These data originate in a study of blood T cell repertoires in COVID-19. Study context: Samples came from the United States, Italy and Spain, spanning acute and convalescent COVID-19. T cells, B-cell-depleted T cells, or PBMCs provided the cDNA or gDNA that served as material.

As handled by the study authors: Amplification of reference gene primers provided the estimated nucleated cell counts. Clones were read by immunoSEQ multiplex PCR, and TCRdb kept only the in-frame ones, dropping some. V, J and clone size were drawn from that table, and D and trimming were deduced from the DNA. Found here are approximately 310,000 clones, approximately 88% of them singletons; the top ten hold approximately 4.7%. V shed 5 bases and J 7 bases; nucleotides not matched to a gene: 8. Germline V gene sequence: CDR1 MDHEN, CDR2 SYDVKM. This CDR3 comprises 14 residues. Cohorts were determined from participant-reported clinical history.

The specimen was PBMCs or T cells enriched from blood (not recorded which). The sequence was obtained from a man aged 55 to 70 who had recovered from COVID-19. This rearrangement joins TRBV28 to TRBJ1-2, with TRBD1 matching 9 bases. CDR3 sequence: CASSLQGALSGYTF. As DNA, the CDR3 is TGTGCCAGCAGTCTACAGGGGGCGTTGTCTGGCTACACCTTC.